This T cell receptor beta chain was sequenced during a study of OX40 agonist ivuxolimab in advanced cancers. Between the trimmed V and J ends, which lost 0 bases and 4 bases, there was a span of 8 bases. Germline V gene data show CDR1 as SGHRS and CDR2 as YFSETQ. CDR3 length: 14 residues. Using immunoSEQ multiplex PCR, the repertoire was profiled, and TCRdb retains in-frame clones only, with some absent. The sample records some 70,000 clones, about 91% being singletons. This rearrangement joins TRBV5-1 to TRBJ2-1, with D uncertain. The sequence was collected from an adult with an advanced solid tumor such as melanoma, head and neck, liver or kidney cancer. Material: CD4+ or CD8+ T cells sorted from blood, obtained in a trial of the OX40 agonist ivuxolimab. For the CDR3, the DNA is TGCGCCAGCAGCTTGGAAACCTGGTACAATGAGCAGTTCTTC. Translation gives CASSLETWYNEQFF.